This T cell receptor beta chain was retrieved from a study of blood T cells in healthy people across ages. As for the study in general: Capture by template switching was about one barcoded beta molecule per two T cells. Findings of the study overall: There were more naive CD4+ cells and higher diversity in long-lived donors than in aged donors.

It was with a sample-barcoded 5' primer and a J-beta primer mix that a second PCR of roughly 7 to 12 cycles was run. Each TCR beta cDNA got a 12-nucleotide random molecular identifier. TCRdb ran MiXCR on the 5' RACE reads and lists one entry per CDR3 protein. The sample includes roughly 830,000 distinct CDR3 sequences, around 62% of them seen just once. Worth noting for this clonotype: Its target is unknown.

Collection of roughly 9.6 milliliters of peripheral blood was performed for each donor. V gave up 1 base and J gave up 6 bases, with 9 bases separating them. Germline CDR1 and CDR2: LGHDT and YNNKEL (reference sequence). This CDR3 comprises 13 residues. The clonotype originates from a man aged 25 to 40 in good health. The sequencing input was blood. V is TRBV3-1 and J is TRBJ1-2; weak D call: TRBD1 (6 bases). The CDR3 bases are TGTGCCAGCAGCCAAGCTTCAGGGGATGGCTACACCTTC. Protein: CASSQASGDGYTF.